This T cell receptor beta chain was recorded in a study of PD-1 blockade in classical Hodgkin lymphoma. Overall study results and limits: Reports indicated that newly diagnosed patients had lower baseline TCR diversity than healthy donors did.

CDR3 length: 16 residues. The V gene's germline CDR1 is SGHTA and CDR2 FQGNSA. V was shortened by 1 base and J by 1 base, with 13 bases between the two germline ends. This clone was observed once. What it binds is unknown. The time point: newly diagnosed, previously untreated cHL patient sample. With magnetic negative selection, CD4+ T cells were purified from PBMCs that had been thawed. Serving as comparison were PBMCs from newly diagnosed, untreated classical Hodgkin lymphoma, which were sequenced alongside the relapsed/refractory trial patients. The data were produced by immunoSEQ multiplex PCR, yet TCRdb's version contains in-frame clones alone and is incomplete. The table records tens of thousands of clones, over 90% of them present only once.

V is TRBV7-2 and J is TRBJ1-1, with unresolved D. Sequenced sample: CD4+ T cells from blood. This TCR derives from a human donor with classical Hodgkin lymphoma. The CDR3 region is CASSLERTWTNTEAFF. The CDR3 coding sequence is TGTGCCAGCAGCTTAGAAAGGACGTGGACGAACACTGAAGCTTTCTTT.